A selection of T cell receptor beta chains follows, all from one sample in a study of T cell repertoires in cytomegalovirus infection. The antigens these receptors bind are not known. TCRdb re-called the reads through MiXCR, storing one row per CDR3 protein. The table has over 45,000 distinct CDR3 sequences, about a fifth seen once. The specimen comprised CD8+ T cells from cultured PBMCs, sampled from culture after CMV antigen stimulation. Source of these receptors: a human donor in good health (CMV status not recorded). Some clones in this sample may be carry-over from other donors' samples. CDR3s include the opening cysteine and the closing phenylalanine or tryptophan. A D gene is named only where the DNA matches it firmly. For some rows the clone size is stated as once, few or many, or as a class when expanded; others skip it.

j_call,clone_size,d_call,v_call,cdr3_aa,cdr3_nt
TRBJ2-3,many,.,TRBV6-6,CASFSRDTDTQYF,TGTGCCAGCTTTTCCAGAGACACAGATACGCAGTATTTT
TRBJ1-2,.,.,TRBV4-3,CASSQDWDLDYGYTF,TGCGCCAGCAGCCAAGATTGGGATCTCGACTATGGCTACACCTTC
TRBJ2-5,.,TRBD2,TRBV4-1,CASSPEAGAETQYF,TGTGCCAGCAGCCCCGAAGCGGGGGCGGAGACCCAGTACTTC
TRBJ2-1,.,TRBD2,TRBV20-1,CSARALAAGGPYNEQFF,TGCAGTGCTAGAGCCCTTGCAGCGGGGGGACCCTACAATGAGCAGTTCTTC
TRBJ1-1,few,.,TRBV7-2,CASSPPGVPEAFF,TGTGCCAGCAGCCCACCCGGGGTACCTGAAGCTTTCTTT
TRBJ2-1,once,TRBD2,TRBV9,CASSVGGTSGGATYNEQFF,TGTGCCAGCAGCGTAGGAGGGACTAGCGGGGGGGCCACCTACAATGAGCAGTTCTTC
TRBJ2-1,few,.,TRBV29-1,CSVAVEDEQFF,TGCAGCGTTGCAGTCGAAGATGAGCAGTTCTTC
TRBJ2-1,.,TRBD1,TRBV27,CASAGGNEQFF,TGTGCCAGCGCAGGGGGCAATGAGCAGTTCTTC
TRBJ2-3,.,TRBD2,TRBV20-1,CSARLPSGGRDTQYF,TGCAGTGCTAGACTCCCTAGCGGGGGGCGGGATACGCAGTATTTT
TRBJ2-3,.,.,TRBV5-6,CASSLESGLRTDTQYF,TGTGCCAGCAGCCTGGAATCGGGGTTGAGGACAGATACGCAGTATTTT
TRBJ1-1,many,TRBD1,TRBV12-3/TRBV12-4,CASSFGRGQTRNTEAFF,TGTGCCAGCAGCTTCGGTAGGGGACAGACTAGGAACACTGAAGCTTTCTTT
TRBJ2-1,few,.,TRBV11-2,CASSQGAGTVDEQFF,TGTGCCAGCAGCCAAGGGGCAGGGACTGTCGATGAGCAGTTCTTC
TRBJ1-4,.,TRBD1,TRBV20-1,CSARDRETGMNDEKLFF,TGCAGTGCTAGAGATCGAGAGACAGGGATGAACGATGAAAAACTGTTTTTT
TRBJ1-1,.,TRBD1,TRBV20-1,CSARSDRDTEAFF,TGCAGTGCTAGAAGTGACAGGGACACTGAAGCTTTCTTT
TRBJ1-3,many,.,TRBV20-1,CSAQDRRGGNTIYF,TGCAGTGCTCAGGACAGACGGGGGGGAAACACCATATATTTT
TRBJ2-7,.,.,TRBV4-1,CASSAAGESSYEQYF,TGCGCCAGCAGCGCGGCGGGCGAGAGCTCCTACGAGCAGTACTTC
TRBJ2-6,.,.,TRBV5-1,CASSRAGDTSSGANVLTF,TGCGCCAGCAGCCGCGCGGGGGACACCTCATCTGGGGCCAACGTCCTGACTTTC
TRBJ2-1,many,.,TRBV27,CASSLSTGSSYNEQFF,TGTGCCAGCAGTTTATCTACCGGGAGCTCCTACAATGAGCAGTTCTTC
TRBJ1-1,.,TRBD1,TRBV12-3/TRBV12-4,CVSSTRQGPGTEAFF,TGTGTCAGCAGTACTCGACAGGGGCCCGGGACTGAAGCTTTCTTT
TRBJ2-6,few,.,TRBV30,CAWSRTPGEGTGANVLTF,TGTGCCTGGAGTCGAACACCCGGGGAAGGCACTGGGGCCAACGTCCTGACTTTC
TRBJ2-5,.,TRBD2,TRBV11-3,CASSPGGAGETQYF,TGTGCCAGCAGCCCCGGGGGGGCCGGGGAGACCCAGTACTTC
TRBJ2-3,few,.,TRBV18,CASSPPEDSTDTQYF,TGTGCCAGCTCACCACCTGAAGATAGCACAGATACGCAGTATTTT
TRBJ2-2,many,.,TRBV7-3,CASRGQIGTGELFF,TGTGCCAGCAGAGGACAGATTGGTACCGGGGAGCTGTTTTTT
TRBJ2-5,.,TRBD1,TRBV2,CASSAVGGRETQYF,TGTGCCAGCAGTGCAGTAGGGGGCAGGGAGACCCAGTACTTC
TRBJ1-1,.,.,TRBV4-3,CASTPQGGGTEAFF,TGCGCCAGCACCCCTCAAGGGGGAGGGACTGAAGCTTTCTTT